These T cell receptor beta chains were read from a single sample in a study of CXCR3-negative and CXCR3-positive naive CD8 T cells. With the 5' RACE reads reprocessed, TCRdb shows one record per CDR3 protein and no DNA. Recorded for this sample: tens of thousands of distinct CDR3 sequences. Material for sequencing was memory CD8+ T cells from blood. The source of these receptors is a human donor in good health. Some clones in this sample may be carry-over from other donors' samples. CDR3s include the opening cysteine and the closing phenylalanine or tryptophan. The size entry is marked missing in some rows and otherwise reads once, few, many or a size class.

v_gene	j_gene	abundance	CDR3aa
TRBV6-2/TRBV6-3	TRBJ2-1	NA	CASRGFAGSSYNEQFF
TRBV7-3	TRBJ2-2	medium-sized	CASSPGTGNPGELFF
TRBV12-3/TRBV12-4	TRBJ2-2	NA	CASSPSPPEGPGELFF
TRBV20-1	TRBJ1-1	NA	CSARVAHRGLMNTEAFF
TRBV11-2	TRBJ2-1	NA	CASILTGNNEQFF
TRBV7-9	TRBJ2-7	NA	CASSLVWRDNTYEQYF
TRBV11-2	TRBJ2-5	NA	CASSLGWYTGETQYF
TRBV29-1	TRBJ1-1	NA	CSVEFDSEAFF
TRBV12-3/TRBV12-4	TRBJ1-6	NA	CASSTGGPSYSPLHF
TRBV28	TRBJ2-7	NA	CASSFEKRGPYEQYF
TRBV20-1	TRBJ1-5	NA	CSARIPQWTHSNQPQHF
TRBV20-1	TRBJ2-1	NA	CSARTSGIWEQFF
TRBV20-1	TRBJ2-5	NA	CSARDEAQTHMAQYF
TRBV29-1	TRBJ2-7	NA	CSVPGQGAYEQYF
TRBV28	TRBJ2-1	NA	CASSFLGEGVNEQFF
TRBV5-1	TRBJ2-1	NA	CASRGDQGWNEQFF
TRBV4-3	TRBJ1-5	NA	CASSQERGVQPQHF
TRBV20-1	TRBJ2-2	NA	CSARENFRSESGELFF
TRBV19	TRBJ2-5	NA	CASNAGGPGLAF
TRBV29-1	TRBJ2-1	NA	CSVESSGTSGYNEQFF
TRBV28	TRBJ1-5	NA	CASSKSRTGYNQPQHF
TRBV7-6	TRBJ2-2	NA	CASSLTGMNTGELFF
TRBV28	TRBJ2-7	NA	CASRPTAQGAGGEQYF
TRBV9	TRBJ2-7	NA	CASSVGQETYEQYF
TRBV21-1	TRBJ1-4	NA	CASSSGTGNEKLFF
TRBV9	TRBJ2-3	NA	CASSDDTTDTQYF
TRBV5-1	TRBJ2-1	NA	CASSLDTNYDEQFF
TRBV29-1	TRBJ2-1	NA	CSVEEGLGVRALGGDEQFF
TRBV29-1	TRBJ2-7	NA	CSVEVTRDRGTYEQYF
TRBV28	TRBJ2-7	NA	CASKWGDSYEQYF
TRBV4-3	TRBJ1-4	NA	CASSQSTGQLEKLFF
TRBV19	TRBJ2-2	NA	CAVQGQGDTGELFF
TRBV19	TRBJ2-1	NA	CASSMFRVSYNEQFF
TRBV4-3	TRBJ2-7	NA	CASSPGQGEQYF
TRBV5-1	TRBJ2-3	NA	CASTPDRGLDDTQYF
TRBV11-2	TRBJ2-7	NA	CASSLDFTGAYEQYF
TRBV29-1	TRBJ2-6	NA	CSVEDLGVSGANVLTF
TRBV7-8	TRBJ1-2	NA	CASRHTGDYGYTF
TRBV29-1	TRBJ1-1	NA	CSVEGIDREMNTEAFF
TRBV28	TRBJ1-1	NA	CASSGERGSTEAFF
TRBV29-1	TRBJ2-1	NA	CSVVRPSYNEQFF
TRBV20-1	TRBJ2-7	NA	CSARDRWGRGVSSEQYF